The text below deals with one T cell receptor (beta chain). Its antigen specificity is not known. No base qualities exist here, and no much larger clone lies one base off it. A distance of 10 bases separates the germline ends of V and J, which lose 1 base and 0 bases respectively. The CDR3, from cysteine to phenylalanine, totals 15 residues. Of the read, only the CDR3 DNA is kept; its 45 bases are in frame from base 1. Based on the germline V gene, the CDR1 and CDR2 sequences are SGHRS and YFSETQ. All donors were healthy Caucasians. Three pairs of female monozygotic twins, all aged about 18 to 30 years, made up the twin cohort. CD4+ and CD8+ T cell populations were isolated with positive isolation kits from Invitrogen. Library preparation was by 5' RACE. Data came from an Illumina HiSeq 2000. A universal primer binding site was introduced by template switching, and a unique molecular identifier was present in the final cDNA, enabling accurate counting of TCR cDNA molecules. First-strand cDNA for TCR alpha and beta chains was synthesized from specific primers in the conserved constant-segment region. Each cDNA library was double barcoded, with a SMART-Mk sample barcode plus Illumina barcodes, to control for contamination. TruSeq adapter sequences and Illumina sample barcodes were added in two successive PCR steps. The TCR alpha and beta cDNA libraries were sequenced on the Illumina HiSeq platform using custom primers. The source study handled its data this way. Raw reads were processed with MiGEC to extract unique molecular identifiers, and MiXCR was used to determine CDR3 positions. For each individual, recombination models were inferred using an EM algorithm with the repgenHMM and IGoR tools. Shared clonotypes were analyzed with the tcR package in R, and sharing was normalized by the product of cloneset sizes. Out-of-frame nonproductive sequences were analyzed to study raw recombination free of thymic and clonal selection effects. TCRdb passed the public sequencing reads through fastp at Q25 and MiXCR, retaining productive beta sequences. Each record represents a unique CDR3 protein, reported with the most common genes and DNA among its rows. The V and J calls, along with clone size, are taken from TCRdb and not from the paper's own processing. The sample profile shows 400,000 to 650,000 distinct CDR3 sequences; roughly a fifth of them were found once. Under 0.95% of the sample lies in the top ten.

The sample belongs to a study of identical twins listed by TCRdb under 2016. With regard to the full study: To test whether fetal clonotypes persist, the study used deep sequencing on TCR alpha and beta repertoires from monozygotic twins, unrelated adults of various ages, and cord blood. Replicate twin experiments were performed at different times using different library preparation protocols to rule out contamination. Findings and caveats that apply to the study as a whole: Excess twin sharing in beta out-of-frame sequences was weaker because fewer shared sequences lowered the signal-to-noise ratio. Compared with coincidental sharing between unrelated individuals, an excess of low generation-probability sequences was observed among out-of-frame TCR alpha sequences shared between twins. Zero-insertion analyses could be partly confounded by invariant T cells such as MAIT and iNKT, although diverse VJ usage argued against such confounding for most clonotypes. Because the same donors could not be followed over many years, the conclusions depended on cross-sectional statistical analysis. Fewer insertions were carried by abundant cord blood beta clonotypes, a similar but weaker trend appeared in young adult naive repertoires, and no such trend appeared in memory repertoires. In monozygotic twins, out-of-frame TCR alpha sharing was systematically underestimated by recombination models, although the models agreed with sharing between unrelated individuals.

This same sample was also taken into another study, of T cells expressing NK-cell markers. As the second study states: About eight donors provided sorted CD3+CD56+NKG2C+, CD3+CD56+NKG2C- and CD3+CD56-NKG2C+ T-cell subsets, whose TCR beta-chain repertoires were profiled. Among the eight sequenced donors, seven were HCMV-seropositive and one was HCMV-seronegative. In several experiments an anti-gammadeltaTCR antibody was added to restrict sorting to alphabetaTCR-expressing T cells. In several donors, the dominant CD3+CD56+NKG2C+ clonotypes were among the top 10 CD8+ clonotypes and accounted for about 1.0-7.0% of CD8+ T cells. Those dominant clonotypes were again the most abundant among CD3+CD56-NKG2C+ cells in a few donors, at roughly 25-65%. It remained unclear whether the expanded NKG2C-expressing T cell clones were specific for HCMV antigens. Randomly selected healthy volunteers, three men and five women, were used as the eight sequenced donors. HCMV-specific IgG was detected in serum with a commercial ELISA kit to determine HCMV serostatus. MIGEC was used to demultiplex reads and group reads by UMI, and MiTCR was used to assemble and quantify clonotypes. Only TCR cDNA sequences supported by at least two reads were kept to exclude erroneous sequences. The tcR package was used for downstream repertoire analysis, with clonotypes matched between fractions based on CDR3 nucleotide sequence plus V segment. VDJmatch was used to annotate antigen specificity against VDJdb, with one amino acid substitution allowed in CDR3.

The TCR sequence derives from a woman between 18 and 29 years old in good health. The rearrangement joined TRBV5-1 to TRBJ1-1; no confident D gene assignment can be made. Sequenced material: CD4+ T cells sorted from blood. The nucleotides are TGCGCCAGCAGCTTGAGGTATGGCCTGAACACTGAAGCTTTCTTT. Translated, this is CASSLRYGLNTEAFF.